One T cell receptor beta chain is described in this entry. No antigen is known for it. A universal primer site was added by template switching, and unique molecular identifiers were carried by the cDNA. TCRdb itself ran the 5' RACE reads through MiXCR, one entry per CDR3 protein. Among hundreds of thousands of distinct CDR3 sequences listed, 20% to 25% were seen once. The sample originates from a study of identical twins. Whole-study findings and limits: Where beta out-of-frame sequences were concerned, excess twin sharing was weaker. For cord blood, abundant beta clonotypes had fewer insertions, unlike memory repertoires, which showed none.

V dropped 0 bases and J dropped 11; count of bases not matched to a gene: 4. This CDR3 has 13 amino acids. The germline V gene encodes CDR1 DFQATT and CDR2 SNEGSKA (reference sequence). Separately, the same data were catalogued under a study of T cells expressing NK-cell markers. From that study: Cells sorted as CD3+CD56+NKG2C+, CD3+CD56+NKG2C- and CD3+CD56-NKG2C+ T cells supplied the TCR beta repertoires.

This receptor was taken from a woman in her late teens or twenties in good health. The chain is built from TRBV20-1 and TRBJ1-4; 9 nucleotides agree with TRBD1. Sequencing was performed on CD4+ T cells sorted from blood. CDR3 DNA: TGCAGTGCTAGAGACGGGACAGGGATCAAACTGTTTTTT. Amino acid sequence: CSARDGTGIKLFF.